The rows below give T cell receptor beta chains drawn from one sample of a study of beta chain features in type 1 diabetes. Measured with immunoSEQ multiplex PCR; TCRdb has only the in-frame clones, and not every one. Of fewer than 450,000 clones in the sample, less than 15% were seen once. Sequenced material: naive CD4+ T cells from blood. Receptors originate from a woman aged 18-29 years with type 1 diabetes. CDR3s include the opening cysteine and the closing phenylalanine or tryptophan. Fields, in order: D gene, J gene, clone size, V gene, CDR3 protein, CDR3 DNA. D genes are given only for firm matches. Expanded clones get a size class; other rows say once, few or many, or leave the size out.

. TRBJ2-1 few TRBV29-1 CSWSSYNEQFF TGCAGCTGGAGCTCCTACAATGAGCAGTTCTTC
. TRBJ2-4 few TRBV6-1 CASSDGPPENIQYF TGTGCCAGCAGTGATGGGCCCCCCGAAAACATTCAGTACTTC
TRBD2 TRBJ2-3 . TRBV25-1 CASRPTSGRRTDTQYF TGTGCCAGCAGACCAACTAGCGGGAGGCGCACAGATACGCAGTATTTT
. TRBJ2-5 . TRBV28 CASSLGGHLQETQYF TGTGCCAGCAGTTTAGGGGGACACCTTCAAGAGACCCAGTACTTC
. TRBJ1-2 . TRBV5-1 CASSLESDMFGYTF TGCGCCAGCAGCTTGGAGTCGGACATGTTCGGCTACACCTTC
TRBD1 TRBJ1-4 few TRBV29-1 CSVGQGANEKLFF TGCAGCGTCGGACAGGGGGCGAATGAAAAACTGTTTTTT
. TRBJ2-1 few TRBV7-9 CASSLDPTYNEQFF TGTGCCAGCAGCTTAGATCCTACCTACAATGAGCAGTTCTTC
TRBD2 TRBJ2-3 few TRBV9 CASSVAPAGTSGTDTQYF TGTGCCAGCAGCGTAGCCCCAGCCGGGACTAGCGGCACAGATACGCAGTATTTT
TRBD2 TRBJ2-3 . TRBV6-5 CASSYGTSGTDTQYF TGTGCCAGCAGTTATGGGACTAGCGGCACAGATACGCAGTATTTT
. TRBJ2-2 few TRBV11-2 CASSSLAGELFF TGTGCCAGCAGCTCCCTAGCTGGGGAGCTGTTTTTT
. TRBJ2-5 few TRBV5-1 CASSMRLTRETQYF TGCGCCAGCAGTATGAGACTGACGAGGGAGACCCAGTACTTC
TRBD1 TRBJ2-1 few TRBV10-3 CATGTDNEQFF TGTGCCACCGGGACAGACAATGAGCAGTTCTTC
TRBD1 TRBJ1-2 few TRBV15 CATSRERDSGYTF TGTGCCACCAGCAGAGAGAGGGACAGTGGCTACACCTTC
TRBD2 TRBJ2-2 few TRBV4-2 CASSQIGSGTGELFF TGTGCCAGCAGCCAGATTGGTAGCGGGACCGGGGAGCTGTTTTTT
. TRBJ2-3 few TRBV9 CASSVATAGDTQYF TGTGCCAGCAGCGTAGCTACTGCAGGAGATACGCAGTATTTT
. TRBJ2-3 . TRBV30 CACRTEFTDTQYF TGTGCCTGCCGGACAGAATTCACAGATACGCAGTATTTT
. TRBJ2-5 few TRBV5-1 CASSLVPGLSSETQYF TGCGCCAGCAGCTTGGTCCCGGGACTGTCATCGGAGACCCAGTACTTC
. TRBJ2-5 few TRBV21-1 CASSKEWTGGPGTQYF TGTGCCAGCAGCAAAGAGTGGACAGGGGGCCCGGGGACCCAGTACTTC